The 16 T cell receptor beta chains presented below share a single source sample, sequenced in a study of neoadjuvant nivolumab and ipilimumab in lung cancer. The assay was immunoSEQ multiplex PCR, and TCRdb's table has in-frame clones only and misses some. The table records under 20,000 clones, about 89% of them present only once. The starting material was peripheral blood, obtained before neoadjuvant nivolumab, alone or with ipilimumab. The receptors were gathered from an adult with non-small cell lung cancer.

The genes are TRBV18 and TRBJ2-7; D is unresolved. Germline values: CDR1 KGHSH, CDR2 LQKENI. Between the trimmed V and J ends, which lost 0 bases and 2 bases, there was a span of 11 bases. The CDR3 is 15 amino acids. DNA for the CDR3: TGTGCCAGCTCACCACCTAACTACAGCGCCTACGAGCAGTACTTC. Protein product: CASSPPNYSAYEQYF.

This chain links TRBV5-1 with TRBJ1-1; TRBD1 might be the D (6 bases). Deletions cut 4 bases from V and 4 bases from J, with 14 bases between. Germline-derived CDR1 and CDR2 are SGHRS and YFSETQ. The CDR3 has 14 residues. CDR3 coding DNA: TGCGCCAGCAGCACCGCGGGGGCTGGCACTGAAGCTTTCTTT. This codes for CASSTAGAGTEAFF.

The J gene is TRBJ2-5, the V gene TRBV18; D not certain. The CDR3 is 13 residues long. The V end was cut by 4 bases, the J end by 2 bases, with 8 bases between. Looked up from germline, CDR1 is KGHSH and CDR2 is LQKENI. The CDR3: CASSRAVQETQYF. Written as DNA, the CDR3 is TGTGCCAGCTCACGGGCAGTACAAGAGACCCAGTACTTC.

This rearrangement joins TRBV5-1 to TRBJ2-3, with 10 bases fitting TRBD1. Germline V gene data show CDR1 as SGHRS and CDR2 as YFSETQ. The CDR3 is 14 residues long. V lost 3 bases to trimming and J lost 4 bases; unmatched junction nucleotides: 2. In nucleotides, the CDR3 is TGCGCCAGCAGCTCCGGGACAGGGGCAGATACGCAGTATTTT. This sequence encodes CASSSGTGADTQYF.

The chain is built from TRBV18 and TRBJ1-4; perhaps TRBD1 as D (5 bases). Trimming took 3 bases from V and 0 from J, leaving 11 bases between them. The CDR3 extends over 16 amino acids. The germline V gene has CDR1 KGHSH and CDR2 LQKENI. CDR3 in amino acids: CASSPRSTATNEKLFF. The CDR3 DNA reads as TGTGCCAGCTCACCTCGCTCGACAGCAACTAATGAAAAACTGTTTTTT.

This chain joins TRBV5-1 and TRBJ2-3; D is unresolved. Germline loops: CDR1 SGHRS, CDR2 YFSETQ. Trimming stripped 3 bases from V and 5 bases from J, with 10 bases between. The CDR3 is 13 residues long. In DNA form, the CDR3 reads TGCGCCAGCAGCTCCGGTCTCGAAGATACGCAGTATTTT. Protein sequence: CASSSGLEDTQYF.

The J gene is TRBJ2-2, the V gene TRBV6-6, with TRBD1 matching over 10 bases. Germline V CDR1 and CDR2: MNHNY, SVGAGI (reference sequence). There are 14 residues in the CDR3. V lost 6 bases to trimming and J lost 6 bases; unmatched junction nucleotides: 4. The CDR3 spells CASRTGGGSGELFF. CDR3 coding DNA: TGTGCCAGCAGGACAGGGGGCGGTTCCGGGGAGCTGTTTTTT.

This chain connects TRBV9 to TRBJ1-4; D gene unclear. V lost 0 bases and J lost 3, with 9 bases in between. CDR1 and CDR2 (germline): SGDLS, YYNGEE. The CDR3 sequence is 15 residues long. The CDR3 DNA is TGTGCCAGCAGCGTAGGAATAGGGTCTAATGAAAAACTGTTTTTT. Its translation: CASSVGIGSNEKLFF.

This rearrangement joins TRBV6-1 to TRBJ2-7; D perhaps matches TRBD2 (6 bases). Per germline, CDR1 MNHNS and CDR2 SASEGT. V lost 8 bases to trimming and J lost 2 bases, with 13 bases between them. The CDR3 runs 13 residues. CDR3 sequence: CASVWTTPYEQYF. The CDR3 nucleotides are TGTGCCAGCGTTTGGACTACACCCTACGAGCAGTACTTC.

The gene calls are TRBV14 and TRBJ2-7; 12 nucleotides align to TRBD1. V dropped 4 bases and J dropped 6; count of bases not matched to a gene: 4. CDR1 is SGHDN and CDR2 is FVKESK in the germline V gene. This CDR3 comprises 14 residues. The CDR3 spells CASSRGQGAVEQYF. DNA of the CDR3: TGTGCCAGCAGCCGGGGACAGGGGGCCGTCGAGCAGTACTTC. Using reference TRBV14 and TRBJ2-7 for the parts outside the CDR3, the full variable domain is EAGVTQFPSHSVIEKGQTVTLRCDPISGHDNLYWYRRVMGKEIKFLLHFVKESKQDESGMPNNRFLAERTGGTYSTLKVQPAELEDSGVYFCASSRGQGAVEQYFGPGTRLTVT.

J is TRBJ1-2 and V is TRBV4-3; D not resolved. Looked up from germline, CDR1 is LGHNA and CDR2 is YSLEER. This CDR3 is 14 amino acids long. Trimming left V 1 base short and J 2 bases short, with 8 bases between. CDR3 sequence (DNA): TGCGCCAGCAGCCAAGGTCTGGGGAACTATGGCTACACCTTC. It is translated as CASSQGLGNYGYTF.

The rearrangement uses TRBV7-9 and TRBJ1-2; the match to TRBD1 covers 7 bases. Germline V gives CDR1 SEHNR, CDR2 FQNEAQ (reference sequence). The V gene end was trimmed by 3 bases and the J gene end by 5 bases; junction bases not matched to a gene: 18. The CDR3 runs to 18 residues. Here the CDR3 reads CASSLGVGWTGEHYGYTF. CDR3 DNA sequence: TGTGCCAGCAGCTTGGGCGTGGGGTGGACAGGCGAACATTATGGCTACACCTTC.

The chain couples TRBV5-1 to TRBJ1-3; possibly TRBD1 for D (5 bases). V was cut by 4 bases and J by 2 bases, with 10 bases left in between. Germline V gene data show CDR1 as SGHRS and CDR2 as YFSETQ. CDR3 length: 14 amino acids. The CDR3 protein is CASSVAGAGNTIYF. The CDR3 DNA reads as TGCGCCAGCAGCGTGGCGGGGGCTGGAAACACCATATATTTT.

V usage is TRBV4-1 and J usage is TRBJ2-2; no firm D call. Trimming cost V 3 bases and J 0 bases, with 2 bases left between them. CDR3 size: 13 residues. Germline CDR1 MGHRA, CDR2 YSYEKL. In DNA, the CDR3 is TGCGCCAGCAGCCACCCGAACACCGGGGAGCTGTTTTTT. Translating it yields CASSHPNTGELFF.

CDR3: CASSFGTEYGYTF. The CDR3, as DNA: TGTGCCAGCAGCTTCGGGACAGAGTATGGCTACACCTTC. The chain has TRBV5-4 and TRBJ1-2; 7 bases agree with TRBD1. Trimming removed 2 bases from V and 5 bases from J; junction bases left unmatched: 3. This CDR3 comprises 13 residues. The germline V gene has CDR1 SGHNT and CDR2 YYREEE (reference sequence).

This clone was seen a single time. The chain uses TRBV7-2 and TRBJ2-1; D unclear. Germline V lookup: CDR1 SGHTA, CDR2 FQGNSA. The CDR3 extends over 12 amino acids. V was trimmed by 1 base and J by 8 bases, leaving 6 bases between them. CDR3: CASSLDQHEQFF. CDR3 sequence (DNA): TGTGCCAGCAGCTTAGACCAGCATGAGCAGTTCTTC.